Following are 3 T cell receptor beta chains from one sample sequenced in a study of T cell responses to AZD1222 COVID-19 vaccine. Data came from immunoSEQ multiplex PCR; TCRdb stores just in-frame clones and leaves some out. The sample carries 150,000 to 200,000 clones, approximately 90% recorded once. The input for sequencing was peripheral blood, taken on day 0 of AZD1222 vaccination. These receptors came from an adult in good health.

This clone was found once. This chain connects TRBV5-5 to TRBJ1-5; 7 bases are shared with TRBD1. V was pared by 2 bases and J by 4 bases, with 9 bases of the junction left unmatched. The germline CDR1 and CDR2 sequences are SGHKS and YYEKEE (reference sequence). The CDR3 runs to 16 residues. The CDR3 region is CASSFDRGQVNQPQHF. CDR3 DNA sequence: TGTGCCAGCAGCTTCGACAGAGGACAGGTGAATCAGCCCCAGCATTTT.

J is TRBJ1-3 and V is TRBV7-3; D not certain. This CDR3 is built from 13 residues. Trimming pared 3 bases from V and 2 bases from J, leaving 5 bases between. Germline V gives CDR1 SGHTA, CDR2 FQGTGA. CDR3 bases: TGTGCCAGCAGCTTGCAGGCTGGAAACACCATATATTTT. Translated: CASSLQAGNTIYF.

This rearrangement joins TRBV5-3 to TRBJ1-5; 9 nucleotides line up with TRBD1. TRBV5-3 is an ORF for which the function is uncertain. The CDR3 loop spans 16 amino acids. V trimming: 3 bases; J trimming: 0 bases; junction bases outside the gene matches: 4. The CDR3 coding sequence is TGTGCCAGAAGCTCAACAGGGGGCTATAGCAATCAGCCCCAGCATTTT. Translated, it gives CARSSTGGYSNQPQHF.